One sample yielded the 28 T cell receptor beta chains listed below, sequenced in a study of OX40 agonist ivuxolimab in advanced cancers. Clones were read by immunoSEQ multiplex PCR, and TCRdb kept only the in-frame ones, dropping some. The sample carries around 38,000 clones, approximately 90% recorded once. The material was CD4+ or CD8+ T cells sorted from blood, obtained in a trial of the OX40 agonist ivuxolimab. The receptor set was obtained from an adult with an advanced solid tumor such as melanoma, head and neck, liver or kidney cancer.

The gene calls are TRBV7-9 and TRBJ2-2; the D gene could be TRBD1 or TRBD2 (5 bases each). The V gene lost 1 base and the J gene lost 1 base, with 7 bases spanning the gap. The germline V gene has CDR1 SEHNR and CDR2 FQNEAQ (reference sequence). This CDR3 spans 15 amino acids. Here the CDR3 DNA reads TGTGCCAGCAGCTTAGGAGGGGTGAACACCGGGGAGCTGTTTTTT. Residues: CASSLGGVNTGELFF.

The chain recombines TRBV5-6 with TRBJ1-2; D not certain. Germline V gene lookup returns CDR1 SGHDT and CDR2 YYEEEE. V was pared by 0 bases and J by 7 bases, with 4 bases between. The CDR3 has 11 amino acids. The CDR3 DNA reads as TGTGCCAGCAGCTTGGGGGCTGGCTACACCTTC. As protein: CASSLGAGYTF.

The chain has TRBV19 and TRBJ2-1; weak D call: TRBD2 (5 bases). Trimming removed 7 bases at V and 0 bases at J, with 13 bases between. CDR1 and CDR2 from the germline V gene are LNHDA and SQIVND (reference sequence). CDR3 length: 15 amino acids. CDR3 amino acids: CASTDGISSYNEQFF. CDR3 nucleotide sequence: TGTGCCAGTACGGACGGGATAAGCTCCTACAATGAGCAGTTCTTC.

This CDR3 reads CASSLAGLLSYNEQFF. The DNA of the CDR3 is TGTGCCAGCAGCTTGGCCGGACTCCTTTCCTACAATGAGCAGTTCTTC. J is TRBJ2-1 and V is TRBV5-5, with D tentatively TRBD2 (5 bases). The CDR3 is 16 residues long. The germline V gene encodes CDR1 SGHKS and CDR2 YYEKEE (reference sequence). V lost 0 bases and J 1 base, leaving 11 bases between the germline ends. The variable domain in full, with the rest retrieved from reference TRBV5-5 and TRBJ2-1, is DAGVTQSPTHLIKTRGQQVTLRCSPISGHKSVSWYQQVLGQGPQFIFQYYEKEERGRGNFPDRFSARQFPNYSSELNVNALLLGDSALYLCASSLAGLLSYNEQFFGPGTRLTVL.

The chain has TRBV28 and TRBJ2-1, with D perhaps matching TRBD2 (5 bases). This CDR3 comprises 15 residues. V was shortened by 4 bases and J by 1 base, with 11 bases between the two germline ends. Germline assignment: CDR1 MDHEN and CDR2 SYDVKM. For the CDR3, the DNA is TGTGCCAGCAGTTCATCCGGGATATCCTACAATGAGCAGTTCTTC. It specifies CASSSSGISYNEQFF. The full variable domain, in which reference TRBV28 and TRBJ2-1 provide the parts outside the CDR3, is DVKVTQSSRYLVKRTGEKVFLECVQDMDHENMFWYRQDPGLGLRLIYFSYDVKMKEKGDIPEGYSVSREKKERFSLILESASTNQTSMYLCASSSSGISYNEQFFGPGTRLTVL.

CDR3 amino acids: CASSDPLSAGDYGYTF. CDR3 in DNA: TGTGCCAGCAGTGACCCTCTATCCGCAGGGGACTATGGCTACACCTTC. The chain carries TRBV25-1 and TRBJ1-2, with TRBD1 as a possible D gene (6 bases). Germline loops: CDR1 MGHDK, CDR2 SYGVNS. V lost 3 bases, J lost 3 bases, and 17 bases lay in between. The CDR3 totals 16 residues.

This clone ranks as medium-sized (0.01 to 0.1%). The gene calls are TRBV21-1 and TRBJ2-7. TRBV21-1 is marked as a pseudogene. The CDR3 has 12 amino acids. DNA of the CDR3: TGTGCCAGCTCTTGGACCACCTACGAGCAGTACGTC. Protein sequence: CASSWTTYEQYV.

The genes are TRBV7-8 and TRBJ2-5; D is ambiguous. Trimming removed 0 bases from V and 3 bases from J, with 8 bases in between. CDR1 and CDR2 from the germline V gene are SGHVS and FQNEAQ. This CDR3 region has 14 residues. Here the CDR3 reads CASSLALGKETQYF. In nucleotides, the CDR3 is TGTGCCAGCAGCTTAGCATTGGGTAAAGAGACCCAGTACTTC.

This sequence joins TRBV15 and TRBJ2-2; D uncertain. In germline, CDR1 is LNHNV, CDR2 YYDKDF (reference sequence). CDR3 size: 11 residues. Trimming took 10 bases from V and 7 from J, leaving 10 bases between them. CDR3 sequence: CAITADGELFF. The CDR3 region has the DNA TGTGCCATCACCGCGGACGGGGAGCTGTTTTTT.

This rearrangement joins TRBV30 to TRBJ1-2, with TRBD1 as a possible D gene (6 bases). The CDR3 is 15 residues long. Trimming removed 2 bases at V and 2 bases at J, with 15 bases between. Germline V gene sequence: CDR1 GTSNPN, CDR2 SVGIG (reference sequence). The DNA for the CDR3 is TGTGCCTGGAGTCTGGCTTGGGGGGCCAACTATGGCTACACCTTC. Translated: CAWSLAWGANYGYTF. Using reference TRBV30 and TRBJ1-2 for the parts outside the CDR3, the full variable domain is SQTIHQWPATLVQPVGSPLSLECTVEGTSNPNLYWYRQAAGRGLQLLFYSVGIGQISSEVPQNLSASRPQDRQFILSSKKLLLSDSGFYLCAWSLAWGANYGYTFGSGTRLTVV.

The gene calls are TRBV6-5 and TRBJ1-1; possibly TRBD1 for D (6 bases). There are 11 residues in the CDR3. The V end was cut by 5 bases, the J end by 8 bases, with 9 bases between. CDR1 is MNHEY, CDR2 SVGAGI, per germline. In nucleotides, the CDR3 is TGTGCCAGCAGTCCGGGGGGCGAAGCTTTCTTT. Translating it yields CASSPGGEAFF.

The J gene is TRBJ1-2, the V gene TRBV13; 7 bases agree with TRBD1. Germline trimming cut 6 bases from V and 7 bases from J; bases unmatched to any gene: 8. CDR3 length equals 13 residues. CDR1 is PRHDT, CDR2 FYEKMQ, per germline (reference sequence). The CDR3 nucleotides read TGTGCCAGCAGTACCAAGGGGGCTTCTGGCTACACCTTC. It encodes CASSTKGASGYTF. The full variable domain, in which reference TRBV13 and TRBJ1-2 provide the parts outside the CDR3, is AAGVIQSPRHLIKEKRETATLKCYPIPRHDTVYWYQQGPGQDPQFLISFYEKMQSDKGSIPDRFSAQQFSDYHSELNMSSLELGDSALYFCASSTKGASGYTFGSGTRLTVV.

The chain uses TRBV4-1 and TRBJ2-2; D gene unclear. The germline V and J ends were trimmed by 1 base and 6 bases, with 6 bases remaining between them. The CDR3 is 13 amino acids. Germline lookup yields CDR1 MGHRA and CDR2 YSYEKL. The CDR3 sequence is CASSQGMSGELFF. CDR3 nucleotides: TGCGCCAGCAGCCAAGGCATGTCCGGGGAGCTGTTTTTT.

This clone was picked up a small number of times. The chain carries TRBV10-3 and TRBJ1-2; D is perhaps TRBD1 (5 bases). This CDR3 contains 13 residues. Deletions cut 3 bases from V and 5 bases from J, with 10 bases between. Germline V gives CDR1 ENHRY, CDR2 SYGVKD. CDR3 loop: CAISDDGAYGYTF. The CDR3 region has the DNA TGTGCCATCAGTGACGACGGGGCATATGGCTACACCTTC.

This chain uses TRBV9 with TRBJ2-2; D is uncertain. The length of the CDR3 is 15 residues. Germline lookup yields CDR1 SGDLS and CDR2 YYNGEE. V lost 0 bases and J 0 bases, leaving 6 bases between the germline ends. The CDR3 protein is CASSVGKANTGELFF. Written as DNA, the CDR3 is TGTGCCAGCAGCGTAGGTAAAGCGAACACCGGGGAGCTGTTTTTT. Full variable domain (missing parts from reference TRBV9 and TRBJ2-2): DSGVTQTPKHLITATGQRVTLRCSPRSGDLSVYWYQQSLDQGLQFLIQYYNGEERAKGNILERFSAQQFPDLHSELNLSSLELGDSALYFCASSVGKANTGELFFGEGSRLTVL.

The chain joins TRBV27 to TRBJ2-3; D possibly corresponds to TRBD2 (5 bases). CDR1 is MNHEY and CDR2 is SMNVEV in the germline V gene (reference sequence). There are 16 residues in the CDR3. The V end was cut by 5 bases, the J end by 6 bases, with 21 bases between. As DNA, the CDR3 is TGTGCCAGCAGTATCGTAGCGATAGGCCAAGCGGATACGCAGTATTTT. This gives the protein CASSIVAIGQADTQYF.

This clone was seen only a few times. The chain recombines TRBV2 with TRBJ2-4; 7 bases are a match to TRBD2. V shed 6 bases, J shed 7 bases, and the junction held 12 bases outside the gene matches. The CDR3 sequence is 15 residues long. From germline, CDR1 is SNHLY and CDR2 FYNNEI. In nucleotides, the CDR3 is TGTGCCAGCAGAGCTTCGCGGGGGTTAACGAACATTCAGTACTTC. Protein: CASRASRGLTNIQYF.

The chain carries TRBV27 and TRBJ1-1, with D possibly TRBD1 on 5 matching bases. This CDR3 is built from 13 residues. With 6 bases removed from V and 7 bases from J, the gap between germline ends came to 15 bases. The V gene's germline CDR1 is MNHEY and CDR2 SMNVEV (reference sequence). The CDR3 region has the DNA TGTGCCAGCAGGGGCATCAGGGCCGTTGAAGCTTTCTTT. Its protein is CASRGIRAVEAFF.

The J gene is TRBJ2-2, the V gene TRBV7-3; 7 bases are shared with TRBD2. Germline trimming cut 2 bases from V and 1 base from J; bases unmatched to any gene: 4. The CDR3 loop spans 16 amino acids. Germline V gives CDR1 SGHTA, CDR2 FQGTGA. The chain's CDR3 is CASSLGSGVNTGELFF. The CDR3 bases are TGTGCCAGCAGCTTAGGGAGCGGGGTGAACACCGGGGAGCTGTTTTTT. Full variable domain (remainder filled in from reference TRBV7-3 and TRBJ2-2): GAGVSQTPSNKVTEKGKYVELRCDPISGHTALYWYRQSLGQGPEFLIYFQGTGAADDSGLPNDRFFAVRPEGSVSTLKIQRTERGDSAVYLCASSLGSGVNTGELFFGEGSRLTVL.

The chain's CDR3 is CASSIDSTGAIQPQHF. The CDR3, as DNA: TGTGCCAGTAGTATAGATTCGACAGGGGCGATTCAGCCCCAGCATTTT. The J gene is TRBJ1-5, the V gene TRBV19, with 8 nucleotides matching TRBD1. This CDR3 comprises 16 residues. The J segment lost 6 bases and the V segment lost 0 bases, leaving 7 bases of the junction unmatched. CDR1 is LNHDA and CDR2 is SQIVND in the germline V gene (reference sequence).

The rearrangement joins TRBV13 to TRBJ2-5; 7 bases are shared with TRBD2. Looked up from germline, CDR1 is PRHDT and CDR2 is FYEKMQ (reference sequence). The V segment lost 4 bases and the J segment 3 bases; nucleotides outside the gene matches: 5. CDR3 size: 14 residues. Here the CDR3 DNA reads TGTGCCAGCAGCTGGGGGGGAGAAGAAGAGACCCAGTACTTC. Translated, it gives CASSWGGEEETQYF. Full variable domain (outside the CDR3, taken from reference TRBV13 and TRBJ2-5): AAGVIQSPRHLIKEKRETATLKCYPIPRHDTVYWYQQGPGQDPQFLISFYEKMQSDKGSIPDRFSAQQFSDYHSELNMSSLELGDSALYFCASSWGGEEETQYFGPGTRLLVL.

This chain joins TRBV2 and TRBJ1-1; 7 nucleotides align to TRBD1. The CDR3 has 12 residues. The germline V gene encodes CDR1 SNHLY and CDR2 FYNNEI. V trimming: 9 bases; J trimming: 1 base; junction bases outside the gene matches: 2. The DNA of the CDR3 is TGTGCCAGTGGACAGGCGAACACTGAAGCTTTCTTT. It codes for CASGQANTEAFF.

This chain joins TRBV6-5 and TRBJ2-3; a weak D match, TRBD2 (6 bases). This CDR3 has 15 amino acids. V lost 2 bases to trimming and J lost 3 bases, with 12 bases between them. In germline, CDR1 is MNHEY, CDR2 SVGAGI. The CDR3 DNA follows: TGTGCCAGCAGTTACGGGGCGGGAAAGACAGATACGCAGTATTTT. Its translation is CASSYGAGKTDTQYF.

The chain combines TRBV27 with TRBJ1-5, with a weak D call TRBD1 (6 bases). This CDR3 spans 14 amino acids. V lost 6 bases, J lost 7 bases, and 16 bases lay in between. CDR1 is MNHEY, CDR2 SMNVEV, per germline (reference sequence). The CDR3 DNA reads as TGTGCCAGCAGCGCGGGGGGGGCCGCACAGCCCCAGCATTTT. This codes for CASSAGGAAQPQHF.

In DNA, the CDR3 is TGTGCCAGCAGCCCGTGGGACAGGGGTTATCAGCCCCAGCATTTT. Translating it yields CASSPWDRGYQPQHF. The rearrangement uses TRBV5-5 and TRBJ1-5, with 10 nucleotides matching TRBD1. The J segment lost 5 bases and the V segment lost 4 bases, leaving 6 bases of the junction unmatched. Germline CDR1 and CDR2: SGHKS and YYEKEE (reference sequence). The CDR3 is 15 residues long.

V usage is TRBV9 and J usage is TRBJ2-2, with D tentatively TRBD1 (5 bases). CDR1 is SGDLS, CDR2 YYNGEE, per germline. This CDR3 comprises 12 residues. Trimming left V 6 bases short and J 6 bases short, with 9 bases between. The CDR3 DNA reads TGTGCCAGCAACCAGGGCTCCGGGGAGCTGTTTTTT. Protein: CASNQGSGELFF.

V usage is TRBV29-1 and J usage is TRBJ2-2; tentative D call: TRBD2 (6 bases). The length of the CDR3 is 15 residues. V dropped 4 bases and J dropped 5 bases, with 17 bases sitting between them. The V gene's germline CDR1 is SQVTM and CDR2 ANQGSEA. The CDR3 DNA follows: TGCAGCGTTGTGGGGGGACCTAAAGGGACCGGGGAGCTGTTTTTT. Residues: CSVVGGPKGTGELFF.

This chain uses TRBV7-8 with TRBJ2-7; the D is unclear. The CDR3 is 11 amino acids. Trimming took off 5 bases at V and 9 bases at J, with 11 bases between the two ends. Germline CDR1 SGHVS, CDR2 FQNEAQ. CDR3 protein: CASSRSQVQYF. CDR3 in DNA: TGTGCCAGCAGCCGCTCGCAGGTGCAGTACTTC.